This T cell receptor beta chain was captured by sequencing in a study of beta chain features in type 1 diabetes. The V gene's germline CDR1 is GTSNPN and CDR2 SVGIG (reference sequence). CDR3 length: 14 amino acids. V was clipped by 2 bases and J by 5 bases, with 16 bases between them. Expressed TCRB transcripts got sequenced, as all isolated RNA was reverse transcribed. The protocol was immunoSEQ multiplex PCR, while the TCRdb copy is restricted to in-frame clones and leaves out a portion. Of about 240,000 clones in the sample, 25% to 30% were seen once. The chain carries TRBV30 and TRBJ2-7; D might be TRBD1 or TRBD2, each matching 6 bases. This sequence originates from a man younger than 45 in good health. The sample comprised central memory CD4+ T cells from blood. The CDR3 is CAWSTLPGANEQYF. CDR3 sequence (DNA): TGTGCCTGGAGTACCCTTCCGGGGGCGAACGAGCAGTACTTC.